This T cell receptor (beta chain) derives from a study of control samples from healthy donors and cancer patients. Repertoires were generated with immunoSEQ multiplex PCR, while TCRdb's copy carries only in-frame clones and drops some. Here the sample spans over 150,000 clones, approximately 91% being singletons. The V gene end was trimmed by 3 bases and the J gene end by 3 bases; junction bases not matched to a gene: 21. Germline V gives CDR1 SGHNT, CDR2 YYREEE (reference sequence). The CDR3 length is 20 residues. This chain uses TRBV5-4 with TRBJ1-2, with TRBD1 matching over 9 bases. What was sequenced was blood. The source of this sequence is a woman in her thirties or forties in good health. The CDR3 DNA is TGTGCCAGCAGCTACGTGAAGCGGGACCGGGACAGGGATCTTGACTATGGCTACACCTTC. Protein: CASSYVKRDRDRDLDYGYTF.